These 29 T cell receptor beta chains originate from one sample sequenced in a study of molecular identifiers for immune sequencing clone quantification. TCRdb itself ran the PCR reads through MiXCR, one entry per CDR3 protein. The sample holds tens of thousands of distinct CDR3 sequences, less than 20% seen once. Sample: naive CD8+ T cells from blood, with Jurkat cell RNA spiked in. Subset described: FACS-sorted CD8+CD4-CCR7+CD45RA+ naive T cells. These receptors originate from a human donor in good health. Some libraries in this study had Jurkat cell RNA spiked in.

Points on this clonotype: A much larger clone is a single base away; this may be a read error. The V gene is TRBV27, the J gene TRBJ1-1; weak D call: TRBD1 (5 bases). Looked up from germline, CDR1 is MNHEY and CDR2 is SMNVEV (reference sequence). The CDR3 is 13 amino acids. CDR3 amino acids: CAGSPSGGFEAFF. The DNA for the CDR3 is TGTGCCGGCAGTCCCTCGGGGGGGTTTGAAGCTTTCTTT.

The sample holds many counts of this clonotype. J is TRBJ2-2 and V is TRBV4-3, with unresolved D. V gave up 4 bases and J gave up 3 bases, with 15 bases separating them. CDR1 and CDR2 from the germline V gene are LGHNA and YSLEER. The CDR3 is 16 residues long. CDR3 coding DNA: TGCGCCAGCAGCCCTTGGGCTAGTGGGGACACCGGGGAGCTGTTTTTT. Protein sequence: CASSPWASGDTGELFF.

Of note for this clonotype: Possible read error: a much larger clone is one base away. This CDR3 is missing its conserved last phenylalanine or tryptophan, likely due to a read error. The chain links TRBV28 to TRBJ2-3; the match to TRBD2 covers 7 bases. CDR3 size: 14 residues. The J segment lost 3 bases and the V segment lost 7 bases, leaving 7 bases of the junction unmatched. Germline V lookup: CDR1 MDHEN, CDR2 SYDVKM. CDR3 loop: CASTPTSLTDTQYL. The DNA of the CDR3 is TGTGCCAGCACCCCGACTAGCTTGACAGATACGCAGTATCTT.

The chain has TRBV2 and TRBJ2-2; a possible D gene is TRBD1 (6 bases). The germline V gene encodes CDR1 SNHLY and CDR2 FYNNEI. The V and J ends lost 9 bases and 4 bases respectively, with 9 bases between them. The CDR3 covers 12 residues. The CDR3 reads CARGTFTGELFF. The CDR3 region has the DNA TGTGCCAGGGGGACATTCACCGGGGAGCTGTTTTTT. Full variable domain (outside the CDR3, taken from reference TRBV2 and TRBJ2-2): EPEVTQTPSHQVTQMGQEVILRCVPISNHLYFYWYRQILGQKVEFLVSFYNNEISEKSEIFDDQFSVERPDGSNFTLKIRSTKLEDSAMYFCARGTFTGELFFGEGSRLTVL.

The V call is TRBV27, the J call TRBJ2-5; no reliable D call. V gave up 1 base and J gave up 2 bases, with 14 bases separating them. The germline V gene has CDR1 MNHEY and CDR2 SMNVEV (reference sequence). This CDR3 is 16 amino acids long. As DNA, the CDR3 is TGTGCCAGCAGTTTATTTAGGTTCGGCAGACAAGAGACCCAGTACTTC. It codes for CASSLFRFGRQETQYF.

This clonotype has ten or more counts. The genes are TRBV6-2 or TRBV6-3 and TRBJ2-2, with no clear D. CDR3 length: 13 residues. Trimming left V 8 bases short and J 0 bases short, with 7 bases between. Germline CDR1 reads MNHEY; CDR2 reads SVGEGT. The chain's CDR3 is CASPNANTGELFF. CDR3 nucleotide sequence: TGTGCCAGCCCTAACGCGAACACCGGGGAGCTGTTTTTT.

In this sample, this clonotype turned up many times. The chain is built from TRBV6-2 or TRBV6-3 and TRBJ2-2; 7 bases are a match to TRBD2. CDR3 size: 16 residues. In germline, CDR1 is MNHEY, CDR2 SVGEGT. Trimming cost V 2 bases and J 6 bases; bases outside gene matches: 9. The DNA of the CDR3 is TGTGCCAGCAGTTACGGGGCCGGGAGGAGACCCGGGGAGCTGTTTTTT. The encoded protein is CASSYGAGRRPGELFF.

In this sample, this clonotype turned up many times. Written as DNA, the CDR3 is TGTGCCAGCAGTTTGCTCAGGGGCATTGTGGAGACCCAGTACTTC. Translating it yields CASSLLRGIVETQYF. The rearrangement joins TRBV6-2 or TRBV6-3 to TRBJ2-5; D perhaps matches TRBD1 (6 bases). The CDR3 runs to 15 residues. The V and J ends lost 4 bases and 5 bases respectively, with 17 bases between them. Germline CDR1 is MNHEY and CDR2 is SVGEGT.

The chain couples TRBV28 to TRBJ2-1; D perhaps matches TRBD1 (5 bases). From germline, CDR1 is MDHEN and CDR2 SYDVKM. The CDR3 contains 14 residues. Trimming cost V 5 bases and J 4 bases, with 12 bases left between them. The DNA of the CDR3 is TGTGCCAGCAGTCCCGACCAGGGTTACAATGAGCAGTTCTTC. This sequence encodes CASSPDQGYNEQFF.

Notes on this clonotype: This may be a read error, as it is one base from a much larger clone. The V and J genes are TRBV7-9 and TRBJ2-1; D gene unclear. Germline lookup yields CDR1 SEHNR and CDR2 FQNEAQ (reference sequence). V lost 4 bases, J lost 2 bases, and 6 bases lay in between. This CDR3 is 13 amino acids long. The CDR3 loop is CASSSPTYNEQFF. The CDR3 nucleotides are TGTGCCAGCAGCTCCCCCACCTACAATGAGCAGTTCTTC.

Only a few counts were recorded for this clonotype. The rearrangement links TRBV12-3 or TRBV12-4 to TRBJ1-4; TRBD1 agrees at 10 bases. CDR3 length equals 15 residues. V lost 4 bases, J lost 7 bases, and 6 bases stayed unmatched. Written as DNA, the CDR3 is TGTGCCAGCAGTTCCCCGGGACAGGGGAGTGAAAAACTGTTTTTT. Translation: CASSSPGQGSEKLFF.

At least ten counts were recorded for this clonotype. The gene calls are TRBV2 and TRBJ2-5; D gene uncertain. Trimming removed 11 bases from V and 5 bases from J, with 18 bases in between. Per the germline V gene, CDR1 is SNHLY and CDR2 is FYNNEI. This CDR3 is 13 amino acids long. For the CDR3, the DNA is TGTGCCGGCAACCCGATAGATGAGGAGACCCAGTACTTC. This sequence encodes CAGNPIDEETQYF.

As concerns this clonotype: This may be a read error, as it is one base from a much larger clone. The CDR3 reads CASSSPGILAGEGEQCF. DNA of the CDR3: TGTGCCAGCAGTTCGCCCGGAATACTAGCGGGAGAGGGCGAGCAGTGCTTC. The chain links TRBV28 to TRBJ2-7; 11 bases match TRBD2. From germline, CDR1 is MDHEN and CDR2 SYDVKM. The CDR3 covers 17 residues.

This clonotype occurred many times. The chain combines TRBV4-3 with TRBJ2-2; 13 nucleotides agree with TRBD2. Germline CDR1 and CDR2: LGHNA and YSLEER. V dropped 4 bases and J dropped 7; count of bases not matched to a gene: 9. The CDR3 totals 17 residues. CDR3: CASSLHILAGGNGELFF. Written as DNA, the CDR3 is TGCGCCAGCAGCCTCCACATACTAGCGGGAGGGAACGGGGAGCTGTTTTTT.

This chain links TRBV29-1 with TRBJ2-2; D unresolved. The V and J ends lost 1 base and 4 bases respectively, with 7 bases between them. Looked up from germline, CDR1 is SQVTM and CDR2 is ANQGSEA. The CDR3 extends over 13 amino acids. The CDR3, as DNA: TGCAGCGTTGAAGCGCGCGGCACCGGGGAGCTGTTTTTT. Its translation: CSVEARGTGELFF.

Notes on this clonotype: With a much larger clone just one base away, this may be a read error. The chain carries TRBV13 and TRBJ2-3; D possibly corresponds to TRBD1 (6 bases). The V and J ends lost 10 bases and 4 bases respectively, with 9 bases between them. The CDR3 is made up of 11 amino acids. Germline loops: CDR1 PRHDT, CDR2 FYEKMQ (reference sequence). In DNA, the CDR3 is TGTGCCATAGGGGGAGCAGATACGCAGTATTTT. As protein: CAIGGADTQYF. Based on the CDR3 plus reference TRBV13 and TRBJ2-3, the full variable domain is AAGVIQSPRHLIKEKRETATLKCYPIPRHDTVYWYQQGPGQDPQFLISFYEKMQSDKGSIPDRFSAQQFSDYHSELNMSSLELGDSALYFCAIGGADTQYFGPGTRLTVL.

This clonotype was seen at least ten times. The V and J genes are TRBV7-9 and TRBJ2-7, with 9 bases matching TRBD1. J gave up 2 bases and V 5 bases, and 10 bases lay outside the gene matches. Germline V gene sequence: CDR1 SEHNR, CDR2 FQNEAQ (reference sequence). The CDR3 spans 16 residues. The CDR3 spells CASSSTGTGKPYEQYF. CDR3 coding DNA: TGTGCCAGCAGCAGTACCGGGACAGGGAAACCCTACGAGCAGTACTTC. Full variable domain (missing parts from reference TRBV7-9 and TRBJ2-7): DTGVSQNPRHKITKRGQNVTFRCDPISEHNRLYWYRQTLGQGPEFLTYFQNEAQLEKSRLLSDRFSAERPKGSFSTLEIQRTEQGDSAMYLCASSSTGTGKPYEQYFGPGTRLTVT.

The chain recombines TRBV10-3 with TRBJ2-7; TRBD2 aligns across 11 bases. The germline CDR1 and CDR2 sequences are ENHRY and SYGVKD. J was trimmed by 6 bases and V by 7 bases; bases with no gene match: 2. The CDR3 has 12 residues. CDR3 region: CAIKLAGGEQYF. In DNA, the CDR3 is TGTGCCATCAAGCTAGCGGGAGGCGAGCAGTACTTC.

In this sample, this clonotype turned up a few times. This chain joins TRBV14 and TRBJ2-7, with D maybe TRBD2 (6 bases). Trimming left V 4 bases short and J 2 bases short, with 15 bases between. CDR3 length: 15 amino acids. Germline V gene data show CDR1 as SGHDN and CDR2 as FVKESK. Written as DNA, the CDR3 is TGTGCCAGCAGCCCCTACGCGGGATCCACCTACGAGCAGTACTTC. This translates into CASSPYAGSTYEQYF.

The chain is built from TRBV7-9 and TRBJ2-6; D might be TRBD2 (5 bases). V lost 5 bases, J lost 0 bases, and 20 bases lay in between. CDR1 SEHNR and CDR2 FQNEAQ come from the germline V gene (reference sequence). This CDR3 is built from 19 residues. This chain's CDR3 is CASSAGGRTLSSGANVLTF. Written as DNA, the CDR3 is TGTGCCAGCAGCGCGGGTGGTAGGACGTTGAGCTCTGGGGCCAACGTCCTGACTTTC.

The chain has TRBV19 and TRBJ2-1; a weak D match, TRBD2 (6 bases). V lost 8 bases and J lost 8, with 16 bases in between. The CDR3 is made up of 13 amino acids. Germline CDR1 reads LNHDA; CDR2 reads SQIVND (reference sequence). The CDR3 is CASGPELAYEQFF. Written as DNA, the CDR3 is TGTGCCAGTGGTCCAGAACTAGCTTATGAGCAGTTCTTC.

As for this clonotype: Since a much larger clone is just one base distant, this may be a read error. The chain is built from TRBV6-2 or TRBV6-3 and TRBJ2-1, with TRBD2 as a possible D gene (6 bases). The CDR3 runs to 13 residues. Germline values: CDR1 MNHEY, CDR2 SVGEGT. The CDR3 nucleotides are TGTGCCAGCGGAGACTTTTGGGGTCGGGAGCAGCTCTTC. It is translated as CASGDFWGREQLF.

This clonotype was counted between two and nine times. This rearrangement joins TRBV6-2 or TRBV6-3 to TRBJ2-7; D ambiguous. The CDR3 length is 11 residues. Per the germline V gene, CDR1 is MNHEY and CDR2 is SVGEGT. V was trimmed by 6 bases and J by 4 bases, leaving 7 bases between them. CDR3 protein: CASRTAYEQYF. CDR3 nucleotide sequence: TGTGCCAGCAGAACAGCTTACGAGCAGTACTTC.

Notes on this clonotype: One base away lies a much larger clone, so this may be a sequencing read error. No conserved phenylalanine or tryptophan ends this CDR3, so it is likely a read error. V is TRBV7-9 and J is TRBJ2-1, with 8 bases that match TRBD2. The CDR3 has 20 amino acids. V shed 5 bases, J shed 0 bases, and the junction held 18 bases outside the gene matches. Germline V gene data show CDR1 as SEHNR and CDR2 as FQNEAQ (reference sequence). The CDR3 is CASSTPGQGTSLTSYNEQFL. In DNA, the CDR3 is TGTGCCAGCAGCACCCCCGGGCAGGGGACTAGTCTGACCTCCTACAATGAGCAGTTCCTC.

About this clonotype: This may be a read error: a much more frequent sequence differs by one nucleotide. The rearrangement links TRBV28 to TRBJ2-1; 10 bases agree with TRBD2. Germline CDR1 MDHEN, CDR2 SYDVKM. This CDR3 has 15 amino acids. CDR3 DNA: TGTGCCACCAGGACTAGCGGTAGCTCCCACAATGAGCAGTTCTTC. This translates into CATRTSGSSHNEQFF. Supplemented by reference TRBV28 and TRBJ2-1, the full variable domain reads DVKVTQSSRYLVKRTGEKVFLECVQDMDHENMFWYRQDPGLGLRLIYFSYDVKMKEKGDIPEGYSVSREKKERFSLILESASTNQTSMYLCATRTSGSSHNEQFFGPGTRLTVL.

This clonotype was seen ten or more times. The V and J genes are TRBV29-1 and TRBJ2-1; the match to TRBD2 covers 7 bases. Trimming removed 5 bases from V and 8 bases from J; junction bases left unmatched: 6. CDR1 and CDR2 (germline): SQVTM, ANQGSEA. CDR3 size: 12 residues. The CDR3 loop reads CSVSGTGYEQFF. In nucleotides, the CDR3 is TGCAGCGTTAGCGGGACTGGGTATGAGCAGTTCTTC.

At least ten counts were recorded for this clonotype. The gene calls are TRBV20-1 and TRBJ1-2, with 9 positions matching TRBD1. CDR3 length: 15 amino acids. V dropped 6 bases and J dropped 6; count of bases not matched to a gene: 14. Germline CDR1 and CDR2: DFQATT and SNEGSKA (reference sequence). The CDR3: CSAPEGQGLAHGYTF. The CDR3 region has the DNA TGCAGTGCCCCCGAGGGACAGGGACTTGCTCATGGCTACACCTTC.

As for this clonotype: A clone one base away is much larger, so this may be a read error. The chain employs TRBV4-3 and TRBJ1-2, with a possible D match to TRBD1 (6 bases). V was pared by 4 bases and J by 8 bases, with 20 bases between. The CDR3 contains 15 residues. The V gene's germline CDR1 is LGHNA and CDR2 YSLEER. CDR3 bases: TGCGCCAGCAGCCGACAGGATCTTTCCGCGGGCGGCTACACCTTC. Translation: CASSRQDLSAGGYTF.

This clonotype was picked up many times. Relative to the germline gene, one junction end is altered; a read error may explain this. The chain links TRBV20-1 to TRBJ2-7, with D tentatively TRBD1 or TRBD2 (5 bases each). The CDR3 has 9 residues. Germline V gene lookup returns CDR1 DFQATT and CDR2 SNEGSKA (reference sequence). The DNA for the CDR3 is TGCAGTGCTAGAGATGTGAGGGGCTTC. As protein: CSARDVRGF.